This T cell receptor beta chain was identified during a study of cytomegalovirus exposure and HLA in healthy donors. Study-level results: Follow-up analysis found HLA locus-dependent TCR association rates, highest for DRB1 and lowest for HLA-C.

This CDR3 contains 15 residues. Germline V gene data show CDR1 as LNHDA and CDR2 as SQIVND (reference sequence). V dropped 0 bases and J dropped 3 bases, with 11 bases sitting between them. Remarks on this clone: Its matching antigen is unknown.

Both 60 Vbeta primers and 13 Jbeta primers went into the PCR. Data came from immunoSEQ multiplex PCR; TCRdb stores just in-frame clones and leaves some out. The sample gives 120,000 or so clones, approximately 81% of which show up once; 3.5% to 4% is in the top ten. The V and J genes are TRBV19 and TRBJ1-2; tentatively, D is TRBD1 (6 bases). The specimen sequenced was PBMCs. This TCR derives from a man in his late teens or twenties in good health and CMV-seropositive. For the CDR3, the DNA is TGTGCCAGTAGTATAGATTTGACAGGACACTATGGCTACACCTTC. Translating gives CASSIDLTGHYGYTF. Combining the CDR3 with reference TRBV19 and TRBJ1-2 gives the whole variable domain DGGITQSPKYLFRKEGQNVTLSCEQNLNHDAMYWYRQDPGQGLRLIYYSQIVNDFQKGDIAEGYSVSREKKESFPLTVTSAQKNPTAFYLCASSIDLTGHYGYTFGSGTRLTVV.